This passage covers 21 T cell receptor beta chains from one sample sequenced in a study of chemoradiotherapy in HPV16-positive cancers. This table comes from immunoSEQ multiplex PCR, and its TCRdb copy is limited to in-frame clones, with some not included. Among about 20,000 clones, more than 80% were seen once, and the ten largest hold about 4%. Sequenced material: blood, taken from a patient who underwent chemoradiotherapy. Receptors originate from a human donor with HPV-associated anogenital cancer.

The CDR3 DNA follows: TGCGCCAGCAGGCGACAGGGTCCGGCCGGGGAGCTGTTTTTT. Translation gives CASRRQGPAGELFF. The chain is built from TRBV4-3 and TRBJ2-2; 7 bases are shared with TRBD1. V shed 6 bases, J shed 6 bases, and the junction held 7 bases outside the gene matches. There are 14 residues in the CDR3. Germline values: CDR1 LGHNA, CDR2 YSLEER.

This rearrangement joins TRBV7-2 to TRBJ2-2; 7 bases fit TRBD2. CDR3 length equals 15 residues. Germline assignment: CDR1 SGHTA and CDR2 FQGNSA. V lost 7 bases and J lost 0; bases outside the gene matches: 5. The CDR3 region has the DNA TGTGCCAGCACCTCCGGGACTACGAACACCGGGGAGCTGTTTTTT. This encodes CASTSGTTNTGELFF.

This chain joins TRBV21-1 and TRBJ1-2. TRBV21-1 is labeled a pseudogene. The CDR3 sequence is 13 residues long. CDR3 protein: CASSRDGSYGYTF. The CDR3 region has the DNA TGTGCCAGCAGCCGCGACGGGTCCTATGGCTACACCTTC.

The chain employs TRBV9 and TRBJ1-4, with D possibly TRBD1 on 5 matching bases. The CDR3 has 15 amino acids. Germline values: CDR1 SGDLS, CDR2 YYNGEE. Trimming cost V 0 bases and J 3 bases, with 9 bases left between them. The CDR3 DNA sequence: TGTGCCAGCAGCGTAGGTGGACACTCTAATGAAAAACTGTTTTTT. It encodes CASSVGGHSNEKLFF.

The rearrangement links TRBV6-5 to TRBJ2-7, with TRBD1 matching over 7 bases. V was pared by 9 bases and J by 2 bases, with 7 bases of the junction left unmatched. Germline assignment: CDR1 MNHEY and CDR2 SVGAGI. The CDR3 is 13 residues long. The CDR3 nucleotides are TGTGCCAGTGTGGGACAGAACACCTACGAGCAGTACTTC. Its protein product is CASVGQNTYEQYF.

This chain joins TRBV9 and TRBJ1-2; no firm D call. Between the trimmed V and J ends, which lost 6 bases and 8 bases, there was a span of 20 bases. CDR3 length: 14 residues. CDR1 and CDR2 from the germline V gene are SGDLS and YYNGEE. The CDR3 DNA is TGTGCCAGCAAAAACCACCGGGCCTTCAGGGGCTACACCTTC. This encodes CASKNHRAFRGYTF.

This clone was counted a single time. V is TRBV5-1 and J is TRBJ2-3, with D perhaps TRBD2 (7 bases). The CDR3 length is 16 residues. Germline CDR1 reads SGHRS; CDR2 reads YFSETQ. V lost 4 bases, J lost 2 bases, and 17 bases lay in between. Here the CDR3 DNA reads TGCGCCAGCAGCCTCGGGGGAGGGGGGGTCACAGATACGCAGTATTTT. Protein sequence: CASSLGGGGVTDTQYF.

The DNA of the CDR3 is TGTGCCAGCAGTGAAGGACAGGGGGCTGAAAAACTGTTTTTT. It specifies CASSEGQGAEKLFF. The J gene is TRBJ1-4, the V gene TRBV6-1; 10 bases agree with TRBD1. CDR1 and CDR2 from the germline V gene are MNHNS and SASEGT. V lost 1 base to trimming and J lost 7 bases; unmatched junction nucleotides: 0. The CDR3 loop spans 14 amino acids.

The chain joins TRBV5-4 to TRBJ1-1; maybe TRBD1 (5 bases). Germline-derived CDR1 and CDR2 are SGHNT and YYREEE (reference sequence). The germline V and J ends were trimmed by 1 base and 1 base, with 11 bases remaining between them. The CDR3 runs to 15 residues. In DNA, the CDR3 is TGTGCCAGCAGCTTGTTAGGGGAGCAGAACACTGAAGCTTTCTTT. It specifies CASSLLGEQNTEAFF. The full variable domain, with the rest looked up from reference TRBV5-4 and TRBJ1-1, is ETGVTQSPTHLIKTRGQQVTLRCSSQSGHNTVSWYQQALGQGPQFIFQYYREEENGRGNFPPRFSGLQFPNYSSELNVNALELDDSALYLCASSLLGEQNTEAFFGQGTRLTVV.

This chain links TRBV10-3 with TRBJ2-3; D possibly corresponds to TRBD1 (5 bases). Germline-derived CDR1 and CDR2 are ENHRY and SYGVKD. Trimming shortened V by 3 bases and J by 4 bases, and 11 bases separated the two germline ends. The CDR3 covers 14 residues. The CDR3: CAISDQGYADTQYF. The CDR3 DNA sequence: TGTGCCATCAGTGACCAGGGTTATGCAGATACGCAGTATTTT.

The gene calls are TRBV2 and TRBJ1-2; 11 bases map to TRBD1. CDR1 SNHLY and CDR2 FYNNEI come from the germline V gene. Trimming cost V 6 bases and J 6 bases; bases outside gene matches: 12. This CDR3 has 16 residues. The CDR3 sequence is CASRSRGTGGIHGYTF. The CDR3 DNA reads TGTGCCAGCAGGTCTCGGGGGACAGGGGGAATCCATGGCTACACCTTC.

V gene TRBV7-6 combines with J gene TRBJ2-3, with TRBD2 identical over 12 bases. This CDR3 has 14 residues. Germline CDR1 SGHVS, CDR2 FNYEAQ. Trimming took 8 bases from V and 6 from J; bases not matched to a gene: 6. The CDR3 sequence: CASGGTSGSDTQYF. In DNA form, the CDR3 reads TGTGCCAGCGGTGGGACTAGCGGGTCTGATACGCAGTATTTT.

This chain links TRBV18 with TRBJ2-2; D may be TRBD2 (5 bases). V dropped 2 bases and J dropped 6 bases, with 16 bases sitting between them. The CDR3 spans 16 residues. Per the germline V gene, CDR1 is KGHSH and CDR2 is LQKENI. CDR3 bases: TGTGCCAGCTCACCAGGTAGTCCGGGAATCTCCGGGGAGCTGTTTTTT. Protein product: CASSPGSPGISGELFF.

This sequence joins TRBV6-4 and TRBJ2-1; D unresolved. V was trimmed by 7 bases and J by 0 bases, leaving 13 bases between them. Per the germline V gene, CDR1 is MRHNA and CDR2 is SNTAGT. The CDR3 runs 15 residues. The CDR3 DNA sequence: TGTGCCAGCACCCCGGAGTGGGGCTCCTACAATGAGCAGTTCTTC. It codes for CASTPEWGSYNEQFF.

This clone was counted a single time. J is TRBJ1-5 and V is TRBV2; D possibly corresponds to TRBD1 (5 bases). This CDR3 has 14 amino acids. V gave up 5 bases and J gave up 3 bases, with 11 bases separating them. Germline-derived CDR1 and CDR2 are SNHLY and FYNNEI. The CDR3 region is CASSLDRINQPQHF. The CDR3 DNA is TGTGCCAGCAGTCTTGACAGAATCAATCAGCCCCAGCATTTT.

V gene TRBV29-1 combines with J gene TRBJ1-2, with D possibly TRBD1 on 5 matching bases. The germline V gene encodes CDR1 SQVTM and CDR2 ANQGSEA. This CDR3 comprises 13 residues. V was pared by 4 bases and J by 2 bases, with 11 bases between. In nucleotides, the CDR3 is TGCAGCGTTGCTGAGGGGCCAAACTATGGCTACACCTTC. Its protein is CSVAEGPNYGYTF. Supplemented by reference TRBV29-1 and TRBJ1-2, the full variable domain reads SAVISQKPSRDICQRGTSLTIQCQVDSQVTMMFWYRQQPGQSLTLIATANQGSEATYESGFVIDKFPISRPNLTFSTLTVSNMSPEDSSIYLCSVAEGPNYGYTFGSGTRLTVV.

The rearrangement links TRBV10-1 to TRBJ2-1, with TRBD2 matching over 9 bases. J gave up 2 bases and V 6 bases, and 8 bases lay outside the gene matches. The CDR3 length is 16 residues. Per the germline V gene, CDR1 is WNHNN and CDR2 is SYGVQD (reference sequence). CDR3 sequence (DNA): TGCGCCAGCAGCCGTATTAGCGGGGGCCCCTACAATGAGCAGTTCTTC. Its translation: CASSRISGGPYNEQFF.

The chain is built from TRBV5-1 and TRBJ2-7; D call uncertain. In germline, CDR1 is SGHRS, CDR2 YFSETQ. The CDR3 loop spans 15 amino acids. Trimming shortened V by 0 bases and J by 5 bases, and 15 bases separated the two germline ends. The CDR3 protein is CASSLVPAALDEQYF. The CDR3, as DNA: TGCGCCAGCAGCTTGGTGCCGGCAGCCCTTGACGAGCAGTACTTC.

The V gene is TRBV6-4, the J gene TRBJ2-5, with D possibly being TRBD2 (6 bases). The CDR3 runs 15 residues. V was pared by 4 bases and J by 4 bases, with 16 bases between. Germline values: CDR1 MRHNA, CDR2 SNTAGT. The CDR3 reads CASSVGGGSGETQYF. CDR3 coding DNA: TGTGCCAGCAGTGTGGGGGGAGGCAGTGGAGAGACCCAGTACTTC.

The chain couples TRBV11-2 to TRBJ2-1; maybe TRBD2 (5 bases). The CDR3 has 13 residues. Germline V CDR1 and CDR2: SGHAT, FQNNGV. V was clipped by 4 bases and J by 4 bases, with 8 bases between them. The CDR3 here is CASSSGLYNEQFF. CDR3 in DNA: TGTGCCAGCAGCTCGGGGTTATACAATGAGCAGTTCTTC. The whole variable domain, remainder taken from reference TRBV11-2 and TRBJ2-1, is EAGVAQSPRYKIIEKRQSVAFWCNPISGHATLYWYQQILGQGPKLLIQFQNNGVVDDSQLPKDRFSAERLKGVDSTLKIQPAKLEDSAVYLCASSSGLYNEQFFGPGTRLTVL.

Of note for this clone: One end of the junction does not line up with germline, which may come from a read error. V usage is TRBV2 and J usage is TRBJ1-1; 7 nucleotides agree with TRBD1. Germline-derived CDR1 and CDR2 are SNHLY and FYNNEI. The CDR3 is 15 amino acids. CDR3: CANSPGTASNTEAFF. The CDR3 DNA follows: TGTGCCAACAGTCCCGGGACAGCCTCGAACACTGAAGCTTTCTTT.